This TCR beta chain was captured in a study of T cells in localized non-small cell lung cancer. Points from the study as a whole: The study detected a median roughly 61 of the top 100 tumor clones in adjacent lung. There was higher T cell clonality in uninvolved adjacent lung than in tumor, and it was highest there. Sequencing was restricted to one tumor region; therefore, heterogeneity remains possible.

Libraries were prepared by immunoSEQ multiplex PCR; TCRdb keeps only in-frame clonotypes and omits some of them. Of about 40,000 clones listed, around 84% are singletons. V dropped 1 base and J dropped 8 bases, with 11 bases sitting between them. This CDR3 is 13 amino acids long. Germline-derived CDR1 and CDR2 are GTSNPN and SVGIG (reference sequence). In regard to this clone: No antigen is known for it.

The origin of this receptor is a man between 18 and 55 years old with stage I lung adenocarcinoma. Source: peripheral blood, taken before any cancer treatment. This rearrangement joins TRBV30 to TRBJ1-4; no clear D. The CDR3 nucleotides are TGTGCCTGGAGTGATGTTTTGTGGGAAAAACTGTTTTTT. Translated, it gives CAWSDVLWEKLFF.